The next 10 T cell receptor beta chains were all read from a single sample in a study of PD-1 blockade in mismatch repair-deficient tumors. Some clones are missing from TCRdb's copy, which holds only in-frame ones; the method was immunoSEQ multiplex PCR. The data show tens of thousands of clones, around 80% seen once. The source was peripheral blood, collected 4 weeks after starting pembrolizumab. The receptors come from an adult with mismatch repair-deficient cancer.

This clone occurred a few times. The chain employs TRBV7-6 and TRBJ1-1; D gene unclear. Germline CDR1 reads SGHVS; CDR2 reads FNYEAQ. Trimming shortened V by 2 bases and J by 1 base, and 14 bases separated the two germline ends. The length of the CDR3 is 16 residues. CDR3 DNA: TGTGCCAGCAGCTTACAACAACCGACAAGGAACACTGAAGCTTTCTTT. Residues: CASSLQQPTRNTEAFF.

V is TRBV19 and J is TRBJ2-7; 9 bases are shared with TRBD1. This CDR3 comprises 15 residues. The V gene end was trimmed by 9 bases and the J gene end by 0 bases; junction bases not matched to a gene: 9. Per the germline V gene, CDR1 is LNHDA and CDR2 is SQIVND (reference sequence). CDR3 sequence: CASSSRTGDSYEQYF. CDR3 nucleotide sequence: TGTGCCAGCTCATCAAGGACAGGGGACTCCTACGAGCAGTACTTC.

This rearrangement joins TRBV5-1 to TRBJ2-3; D is unresolved. The CDR3 has 16 residues. CDR1 is SGHRS and CDR2 is YFSETQ in the germline V gene. Trimming removed 4 bases from V and 0 bases from J, with 15 bases in between. CDR3: CASSADGVSSTDTQYF. CDR3 sequence (DNA): TGCGCCAGCAGCGCCGACGGTGTATCAAGCACAGATACGCAGTATTTT.

The genes are TRBV29-1 and TRBJ1-1; TRBD1 matches 10 bases. There are 12 residues in the CDR3. Germline CDR1 is SQVTM and CDR2 is ANQGSEA. The V segment lost 4 bases and the J segment 6 bases; nucleotides outside the gene matches: 2. The CDR3 nucleotides read TGCAGCGTTGTGGGACAGGGGCCTGAAGCTTTCTTT. As protein: CSVVGQGPEAFF.

The chain carries TRBV6-1 and TRBJ2-7; the match to TRBD2 covers 8 bases. The CDR3 covers 15 residues. J was trimmed by 9 bases and V by 4 bases; bases with no gene match: 14. The V gene's germline CDR1 is MNHNS and CDR2 SASEGT. CDR3 protein: CASSGRGTSLVWQYF. CDR3 nucleotide sequence: TGTGCCAGCAGTGGCCGGGGGACTAGTTTGGTCTGGCAGTACTTC.

The chain joins TRBV11-2 to TRBJ2-4; 10 nucleotides line up with TRBD1. The J segment lost 6 bases and the V segment lost 7 bases, leaving 3 bases of the junction unmatched. The V gene's germline CDR1 is SGHAT and CDR2 FQNNGV. This CDR3 comprises 13 residues. The CDR3 DNA sequence: TGTGCCAGCACCGGGACAGGGGTAAACATTCAGTACTTC. This codes for CASTGTGVNIQYF.

This clone was seen a handful of times. The V gene is TRBV5-6, the J gene TRBJ2-7, with 7 nucleotides matching TRBD1. The J segment lost 2 bases and the V segment lost 3 bases, leaving 2 bases of the junction unmatched. Germline CDR1 SGHDT, CDR2 YYEEEE. The CDR3 length is 13 residues. DNA of the CDR3: TGTGCCAGCAGCTCACAGGGGACCTACGAGCAGTACTTC. Translation: CASSSQGTYEQYF.

The rearrangement links TRBV5-4 to TRBJ2-3; 10 nucleotides align to TRBD2. The CDR3 runs to 17 residues. Per the germline V gene, CDR1 is SGHNT and CDR2 is YYREEE (reference sequence). Trimming at V came to 0 bases and at J to 3 bases, leaving 7 bases not matched to a gene. CDR3: CASSLVGISGRTDTQYF. For the CDR3, the DNA is TGTGCCAGCAGCTTGGTGGGGATTAGCGGGAGGACAGATACGCAGTATTTT.

The gene calls are TRBV16 and TRBJ2-7, with D perhaps matching TRBD2 (6 bases). This CDR3 spans 14 amino acids. Germline V gives CDR1 KGHSY, CDR2 FQNENV. Trimming cost V 2 bases and J 2 bases, with 10 bases left between them. CDR3 sequence: CASSQRGAPYEQYF. In DNA, the CDR3 is TGTGCCAGCAGCCAACGCGGGGCCCCCTACGAGCAGTACTTC.

J is TRBJ1-2 and V is TRBV2; the match to TRBD1 covers 12 bases. Unmatched junction bases numbered 9, after V lost 6 bases and J lost 4 bases. CDR1 and CDR2 (germline): SNHLY, FYNNEI. The CDR3 extends over 16 amino acids. Here the CDR3 reads CASRARDRGRAYGYTF. DNA for the CDR3: TGTGCCAGCAGAGCCCGGGACAGGGGGCGCGCCTATGGCTACACCTTC.